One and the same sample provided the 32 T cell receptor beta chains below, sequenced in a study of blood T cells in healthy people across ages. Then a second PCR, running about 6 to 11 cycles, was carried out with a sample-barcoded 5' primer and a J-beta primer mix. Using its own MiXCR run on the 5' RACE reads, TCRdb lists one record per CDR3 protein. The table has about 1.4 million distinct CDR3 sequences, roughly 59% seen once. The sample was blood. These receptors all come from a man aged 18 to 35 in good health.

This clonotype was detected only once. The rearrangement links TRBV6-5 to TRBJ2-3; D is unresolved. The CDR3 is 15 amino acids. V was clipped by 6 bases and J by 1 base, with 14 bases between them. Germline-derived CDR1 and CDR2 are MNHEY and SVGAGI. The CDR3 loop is CASSKPPGRTDTQYF. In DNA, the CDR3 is TGTGCCAGCAGCAAGCCCCCGGGTCGCACAGATACGCAGTATTTT.

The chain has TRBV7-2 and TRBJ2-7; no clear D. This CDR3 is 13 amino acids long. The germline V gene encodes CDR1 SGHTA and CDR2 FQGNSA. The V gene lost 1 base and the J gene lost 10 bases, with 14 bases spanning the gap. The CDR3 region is CASSLVNSGTQYF. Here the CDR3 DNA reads TGTGCCAGCAGCTTAGTCAACTCAGGCACCCAGTACTTC.

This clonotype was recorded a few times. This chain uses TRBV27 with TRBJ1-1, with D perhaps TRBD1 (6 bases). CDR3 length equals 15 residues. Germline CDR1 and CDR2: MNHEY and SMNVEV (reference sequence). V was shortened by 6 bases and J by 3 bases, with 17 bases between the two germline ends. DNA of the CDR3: TGTGCCAGCAGGGTGGACAGCCTTGGGGACACTGAAGCTTTCTTT. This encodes CASRVDSLGDTEAFF.

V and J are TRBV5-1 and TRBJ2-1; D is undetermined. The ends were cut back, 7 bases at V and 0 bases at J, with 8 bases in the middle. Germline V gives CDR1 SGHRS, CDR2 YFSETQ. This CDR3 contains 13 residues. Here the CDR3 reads CASAMSSYNEQFF. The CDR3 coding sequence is TGCGCCAGCGCGATGAGCTCCTACAATGAGCAGTTCTTC. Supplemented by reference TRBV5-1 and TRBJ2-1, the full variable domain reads KAGVTQTPRYLIKTRGQQVTLSCSPISGHRSVSWYQQTPGQGLQFLFEYFSETQRNKGNFPGRFSGRQFSNSRSEMNVSTLELGDSALYLCASAMSSYNEQFFGPGTRLTVL.

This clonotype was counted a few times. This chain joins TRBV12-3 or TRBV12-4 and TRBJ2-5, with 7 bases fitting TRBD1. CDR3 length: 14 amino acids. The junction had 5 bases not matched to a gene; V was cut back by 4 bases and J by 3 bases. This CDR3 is CASSSTGTEETQYF. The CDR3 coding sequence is TGTGCCAGCAGTTCAACCGGGACAGAAGAGACCCAGTACTTC.

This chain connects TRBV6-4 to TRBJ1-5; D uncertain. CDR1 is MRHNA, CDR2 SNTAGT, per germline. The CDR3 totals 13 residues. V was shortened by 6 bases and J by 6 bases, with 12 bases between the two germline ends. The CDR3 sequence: CASSREEGQPQHF. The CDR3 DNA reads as TGTGCCAGCAGCCGGGAGGAGGGTCAGCCCCAGCATTTT.

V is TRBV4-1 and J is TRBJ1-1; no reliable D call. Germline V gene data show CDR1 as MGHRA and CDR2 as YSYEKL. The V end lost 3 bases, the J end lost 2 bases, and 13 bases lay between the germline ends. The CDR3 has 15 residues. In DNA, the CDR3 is TGCGCCAGCAGCCAGACGGGATACACTAACACTGAAGCTTTCTTT. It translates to CASSQTGYTNTEAFF.

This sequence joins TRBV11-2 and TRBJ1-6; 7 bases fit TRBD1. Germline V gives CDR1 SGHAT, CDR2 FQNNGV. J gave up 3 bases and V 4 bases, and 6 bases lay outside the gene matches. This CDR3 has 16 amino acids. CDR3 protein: CASSSPDRSYNSPLHF. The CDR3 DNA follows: TGTGCCAGCAGCTCCCCGGACAGGAGCTATAATTCACCCCTCCACTTT. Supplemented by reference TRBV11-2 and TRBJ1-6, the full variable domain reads EAGVAQSPRYKIIEKRQSVAFWCNPISGHATLYWYQQILGQGPKLLIQFQNNGVVDDSQLPKDRFSAERLKGVDSTLKIQPAKLEDSAVYLCASSSPDRSYNSPLHFGNGTRLTVT.

Here the CDR3 DNA reads TGCGCCAGCAGCCACACGGGACTAGCGGGAGGGGGAGGTCCAAATGAGCAGTTCTTC. This translates into CASSHTGLAGGGGPNEQFF. V usage is TRBV4-1 and J usage is TRBJ2-1; 16 bases map to TRBD2. The V segment lost 3 bases and the J segment 7 bases; nucleotides outside the gene matches: 12. Germline lookup yields CDR1 MGHRA and CDR2 YSYEKL. The CDR3 covers 19 residues.

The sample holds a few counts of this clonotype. CDR3 in amino acids: CASSSQRTSGSGANVLTF. The CDR3 nucleotides read TGTGCCAGCAGTTCCCAACGGACTAGCGGCTCTGGGGCCAACGTCCTGACTTTC. The V call is TRBV6-5, the J call TRBJ2-6; TRBD2 matches at 10 bases. The CDR3 sequence is 18 residues long. Germline assignment: CDR1 MNHEY and CDR2 SVGAGI. The V segment lost 4 bases and the J segment 0 bases; nucleotides outside the gene matches: 6.

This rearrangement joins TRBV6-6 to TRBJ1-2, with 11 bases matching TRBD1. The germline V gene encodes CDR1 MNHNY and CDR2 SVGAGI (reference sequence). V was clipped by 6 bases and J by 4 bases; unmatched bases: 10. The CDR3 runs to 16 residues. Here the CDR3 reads CASSVSRDRGFYGYTF. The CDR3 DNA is TGTGCCAGCAGCGTTTCCCGGGACAGGGGGTTCTATGGCTACACCTTC.

The CDR3 DNA reads as TGTGCCAGCAGTCGCAGTGTCAGCCCCTCCTATGGCTACACCTTC. Translated: CASSRSVSPSYGYTF. The chain is built from TRBV27 and TRBJ1-2; D not certain. The germline gives CDR1 MNHEY, CDR2 SMNVEV (reference sequence). This CDR3 spans 15 amino acids. The V gene lost 5 bases and the J gene lost 4 bases, with 17 bases spanning the gap.

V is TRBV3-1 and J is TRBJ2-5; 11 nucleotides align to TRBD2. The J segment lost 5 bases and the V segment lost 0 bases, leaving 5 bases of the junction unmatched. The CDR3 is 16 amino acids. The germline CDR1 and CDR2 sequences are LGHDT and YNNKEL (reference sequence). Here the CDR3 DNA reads TGTGCCAGCAGCCAAGAGACTAGCGGGGCCCTCGAGACCCAGTACTTC. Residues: CASSQETSGALETQYF.

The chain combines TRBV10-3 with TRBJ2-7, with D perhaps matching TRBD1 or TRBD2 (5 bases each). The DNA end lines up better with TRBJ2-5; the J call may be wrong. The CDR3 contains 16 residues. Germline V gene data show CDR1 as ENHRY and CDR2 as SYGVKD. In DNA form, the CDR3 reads TGTGCCATCAGTGAGTCAATCATAGTCGGGGCGGAGACCCAGTACTTC. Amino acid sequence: CAISESIIVGAETQYF.

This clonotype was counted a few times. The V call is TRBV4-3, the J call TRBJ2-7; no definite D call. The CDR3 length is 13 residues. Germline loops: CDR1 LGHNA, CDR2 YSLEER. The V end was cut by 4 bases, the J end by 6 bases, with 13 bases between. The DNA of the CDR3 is TGCGCCAGCAGCCGACGGACCGGCGGCGAGCAGTACTTC. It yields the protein CASSRRTGGEQYF.

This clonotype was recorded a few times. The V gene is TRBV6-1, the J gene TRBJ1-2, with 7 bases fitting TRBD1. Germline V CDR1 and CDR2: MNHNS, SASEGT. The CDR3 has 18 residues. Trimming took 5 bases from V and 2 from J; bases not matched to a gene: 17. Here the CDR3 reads CASSQPQDRNRKNYGYTF. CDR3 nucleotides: TGTGCCAGCAGTCAACCCCAGGACAGGAATCGTAAAAACTATGGCTACACCTTC.

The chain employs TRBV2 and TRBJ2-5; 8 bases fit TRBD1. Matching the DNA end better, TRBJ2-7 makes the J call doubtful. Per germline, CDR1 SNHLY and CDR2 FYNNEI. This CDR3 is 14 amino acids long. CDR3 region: CASRGQGVDYEQYF. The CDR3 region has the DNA TGTGCCAGCCGAGGACAGGGAGTTGACTACGAGCAGTACTTC.

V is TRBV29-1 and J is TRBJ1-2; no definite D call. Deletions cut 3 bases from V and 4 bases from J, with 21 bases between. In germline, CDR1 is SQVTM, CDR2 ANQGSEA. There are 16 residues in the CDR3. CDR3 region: CSVEGQAPSSPYGYTF. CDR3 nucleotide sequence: TGCAGCGTTGAGGGTCAGGCCCCATCTTCACCCTATGGCTACACCTTC. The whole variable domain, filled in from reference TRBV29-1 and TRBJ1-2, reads SAVISQKPSRDICQRGTSLTIQCQVDSQVTMMFWYRQQPGQSLTLIATANQGSEATYESGFVIDKFPISRPNLTFSTLTVSNMSPEDSSIYLCSVEGQAPSSPYGYTFGSGTRLTVV.

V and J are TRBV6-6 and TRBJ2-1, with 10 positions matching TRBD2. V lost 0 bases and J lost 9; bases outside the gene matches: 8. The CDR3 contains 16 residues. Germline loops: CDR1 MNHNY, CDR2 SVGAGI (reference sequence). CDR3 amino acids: CASSYSLERGGGEQFF. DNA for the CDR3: TGTGCCAGCAGTTACTCGCTCGAGCGGGGGGGCGGTGAGCAGTTCTTC.

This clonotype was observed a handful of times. CDR3 protein: CSVSLQGAFHYEQYF. DNA for the CDR3: TGCAGCGTTTCACTACAGGGGGCGTTCCACTACGAGCAGTACTTC. This sequence joins TRBV29-1 and TRBJ2-7, with 9 positions matching TRBD1. The CDR3 spans 15 residues. CDR1 and CDR2 (germline): SQVTM, ANQGSEA. The V segment lost 5 bases and the J segment 3 bases; nucleotides outside the gene matches: 11.

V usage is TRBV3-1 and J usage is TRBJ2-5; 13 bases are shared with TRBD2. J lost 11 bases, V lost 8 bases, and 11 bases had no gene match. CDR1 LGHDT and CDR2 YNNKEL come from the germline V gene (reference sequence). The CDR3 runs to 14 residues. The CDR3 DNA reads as TGTGCCAGCGGAACCGGGACTAGCGGGAAGAAGCAGTACTTC. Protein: CASGTGTSGKKQYF.

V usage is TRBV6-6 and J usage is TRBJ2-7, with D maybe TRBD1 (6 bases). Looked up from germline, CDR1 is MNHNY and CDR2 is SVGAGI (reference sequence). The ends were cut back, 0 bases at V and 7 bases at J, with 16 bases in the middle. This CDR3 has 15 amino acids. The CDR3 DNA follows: TGTGCCAGCAGTTACTCGGCAGGGGCCTACAATGAGCAGTACTTC. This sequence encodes CASSYSAGAYNEQYF.

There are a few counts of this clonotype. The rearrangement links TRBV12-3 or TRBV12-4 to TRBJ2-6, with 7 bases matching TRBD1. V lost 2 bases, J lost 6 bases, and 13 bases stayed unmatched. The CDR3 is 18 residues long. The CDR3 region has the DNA TGTGCCAGCAGTTTATGGGCAGGGGGATTCTCAGTGGCCAACGTCCTGACTTTC. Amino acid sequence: CASSLWAGGFSVANVLTF.

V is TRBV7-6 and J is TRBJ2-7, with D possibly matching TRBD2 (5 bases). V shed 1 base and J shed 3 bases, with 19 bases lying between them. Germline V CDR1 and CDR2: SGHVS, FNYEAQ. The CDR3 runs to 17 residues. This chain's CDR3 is CASSLGDEGAVLYEQYF. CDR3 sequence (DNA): TGTGCCAGCAGCTTAGGGGATGAGGGAGCAGTCCTCTACGAGCAGTACTTC.

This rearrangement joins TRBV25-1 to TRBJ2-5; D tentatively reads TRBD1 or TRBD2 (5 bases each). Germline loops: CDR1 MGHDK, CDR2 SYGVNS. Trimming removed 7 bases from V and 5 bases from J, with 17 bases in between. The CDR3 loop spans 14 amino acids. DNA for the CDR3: TGTGCCAGCACCCATGAGGGACCGGGTGAGACCCAGTACTTC. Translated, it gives CASTHEGPGETQYF.

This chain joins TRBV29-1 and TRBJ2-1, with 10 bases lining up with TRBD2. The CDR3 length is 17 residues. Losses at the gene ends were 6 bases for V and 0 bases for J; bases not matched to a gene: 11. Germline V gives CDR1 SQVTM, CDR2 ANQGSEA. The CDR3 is CSVVGLAGATSYNEQFF. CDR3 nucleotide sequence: TGCAGCGTGGTGGGGCTAGCGGGAGCTACCTCCTACAATGAGCAGTTCTTC.

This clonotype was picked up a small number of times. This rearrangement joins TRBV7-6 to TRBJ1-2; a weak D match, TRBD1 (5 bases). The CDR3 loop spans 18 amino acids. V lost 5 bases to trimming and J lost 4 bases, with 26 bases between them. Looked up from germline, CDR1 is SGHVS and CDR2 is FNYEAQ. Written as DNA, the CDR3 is TGTGCCAGCAGCACACCCCTCACGCCAATCCAGGGTCCCTATGGCTACACCTTC. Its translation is CASSTPLTPIQGPYGYTF. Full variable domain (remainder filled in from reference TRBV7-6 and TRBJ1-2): GAGVSQSPRYKVTKRGQDVALRCDPISGHVSLYWYRQALGQGPEFLTYFNYEAQQDKSGLPNDRFSAERPEGSISTLTIQRTEQRDSAMYRCASSTPLTPIQGPYGYTFGSGTRLTVV.

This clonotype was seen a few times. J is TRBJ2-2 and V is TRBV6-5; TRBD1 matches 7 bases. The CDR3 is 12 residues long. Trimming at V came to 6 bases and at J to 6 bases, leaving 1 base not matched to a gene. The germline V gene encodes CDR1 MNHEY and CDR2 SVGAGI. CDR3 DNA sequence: TGTGCCAGCAGGCAGGGGGCCGGGGAGCTGTTTTTT. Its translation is CASRQGAGELFF.

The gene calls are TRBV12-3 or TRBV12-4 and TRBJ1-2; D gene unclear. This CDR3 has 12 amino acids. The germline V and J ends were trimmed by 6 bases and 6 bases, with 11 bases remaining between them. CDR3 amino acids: CASSKLLDGYTF. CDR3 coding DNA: TGTGCCAGCAGCAAACTACTGGATGGCTACACCTTC.

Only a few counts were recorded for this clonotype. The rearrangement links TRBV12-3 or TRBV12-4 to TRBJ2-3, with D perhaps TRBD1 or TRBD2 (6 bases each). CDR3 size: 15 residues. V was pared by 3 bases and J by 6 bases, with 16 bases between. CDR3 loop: CASSLDFGGQDTQYF. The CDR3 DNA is TGTGCCAGCAGTTTGGACTTCGGGGGCCAGGATACGCAGTATTTT.

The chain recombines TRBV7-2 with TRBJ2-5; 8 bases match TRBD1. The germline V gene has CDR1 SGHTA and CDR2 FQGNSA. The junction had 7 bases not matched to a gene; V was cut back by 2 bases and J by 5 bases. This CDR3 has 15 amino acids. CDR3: CASSLSGTGWETQYF. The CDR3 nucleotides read TGTGCCAGCAGCTTATCCGGGACAGGATGGGAGACCCAGTACTTC.

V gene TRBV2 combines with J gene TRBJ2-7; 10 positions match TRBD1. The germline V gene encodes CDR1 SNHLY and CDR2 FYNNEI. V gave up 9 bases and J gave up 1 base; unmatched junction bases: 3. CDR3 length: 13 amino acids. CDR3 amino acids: CARGQGPSYEQYF. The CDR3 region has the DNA TGTGCCAGGGGACAGGGGCCATCCTACGAGCAGTACTTC.